These 15 T cell receptor beta chains were all obtained from the same sample, sequenced in a study of OX40 agonist ivuxolimab in advanced cancers. TCRdb keeps only in-frame clones here, not all; method: immunoSEQ multiplex PCR. The sample includes 30,000 to 45,000 clones, more than 75% of them seen just once. Here the sequenced sample was CD4+ or CD8+ T cells sorted from blood, taken in a trial of the OX40 agonist ivuxolimab. These TCRs come from an adult with an advanced solid tumor such as melanoma, head and neck, liver or kidney cancer.

The chain recombines TRBV6-1 with TRBJ1-2, with no clear D. There are 13 residues in the CDR3. CDR1 and CDR2 (germline): MNHNS, SASEGT. Trimming shortened V by 5 bases and J by 2 bases, and 9 bases separated the two germline ends. CDR3 bases: TGTGCCAGCAGTACTACAGCCAACTATGGCTACACCTTC. Protein product: CASSTTANYGYTF.

V usage is TRBV28 and J usage is TRBJ2-3, with 11 bases that match TRBD2. The J segment lost 1 base and the V segment lost 6 bases, leaving 9 bases of the junction unmatched. CDR1 and CDR2 from the germline V gene are MDHEN and SYDVKM. The CDR3 sequence is 17 residues long. CDR3 protein: CASSPLTTSGGTDTQYF. CDR3 nucleotide sequence: TGTGCCAGCAGCCCGCTGACGACTAGCGGGGGCACAGATACGCAGTATTTT.

This rearrangement joins TRBV5-4 to TRBJ2-7; tentatively, D is TRBD2 (6 bases). Trimming took 0 bases from V and 1 from J, leaving 17 bases between them. Germline V gene data show CDR1 as SGHNT and CDR2 as YYREEE (reference sequence). CDR3 length: 17 amino acids. CDR3 sequence (DNA): TGTGCCAGCAGCTTGGCCTCGAGGGTTGGAGGGTCCTACGAGCAGTACTTC. Protein product: CASSLASRVGGSYEQYF.

This clone appeared a few times. This chain links TRBV30 with TRBJ1-1, with D possibly being TRBD1 (5 bases). Germline CDR1 and CDR2: GTSNPN and SVGIG (reference sequence). V dropped 3 bases and J dropped 6 bases, with 17 bases sitting between them. The CDR3 has 14 amino acids. DNA of the CDR3: TGTGCCTGGAGCGACAGCTGGGGAATTCCTGAAGCTTTCTTT. It codes for CAWSDSWGIPEAFF.

This rearrangement joins TRBV11-2 to TRBJ1-1; D gene uncertain. Germline CDR1 is SGHAT and CDR2 is FQNNGV. Between the trimmed V and J ends, which lost 0 bases and 0 bases, there was a span of 11 bases. This CDR3 spans 16 amino acids. This CDR3 reads CASSLDRGLMNTEAFF. The CDR3 region has the DNA TGTGCCAGCAGCTTAGATCGAGGCCTTATGAACACTGAAGCTTTCTTT.

This chain joins TRBV5-4 and TRBJ2-4, with D maybe TRBD1 (6 bases). Trimming took 2 bases from V and 2 from J, leaving 8 bases between them. This CDR3 contains 14 residues. Germline lookup yields CDR1 SGHNT and CDR2 YYREEE (reference sequence). As DNA, the CDR3 is TGTGCCAGCAGCTTTGGACAGTCCAAAAACATTCAGTACTTC. This codes for CASSFGQSKNIQYF.

V gene TRBV13 combines with J gene TRBJ2-5, with a possible D match to TRBD2 (6 bases). The germline CDR1 and CDR2 sequences are PRHDT and FYEKMQ (reference sequence). Trimming removed 2 bases from V and 9 bases from J, with 13 bases in between. CDR3 length: 13 residues. The CDR3 reads CASSLWEERAQYF. The CDR3 DNA reads TGTGCCAGCAGCTTATGGGAGGAGCGGGCCCAGTACTTC. Full variable domain (remainder filled in from reference TRBV13 and TRBJ2-5): AAGVIQSPRHLIKEKRETATLKCYPIPRHDTVYWYQQGPGQDPQFLISFYEKMQSDKGSIPDRFSAQQFSDYHSELNMSSLELGDSALYFCASSLWEERAQYFGPGTRLLVL.

This sequence joins TRBV30 and TRBJ2-7, with D possibly being TRBD2 (6 bases). CDR1 and CDR2 (germline): GTSNPN, SVGIG (reference sequence). Trimming cost V 1 base and J 5 bases, with 12 bases left between them. The CDR3 covers 13 residues. CDR3 residues: CAWSGGRRNEQYF. CDR3 nucleotide sequence: TGTGCCTGGAGTGGAGGGAGGAGGAACGAGCAGTACTTC.

In nucleotides, the CDR3 is TGCGCCAGCAGCACCCGGACAGGTCGTAGCGGAGATACGCAGTATTTT. Encoded protein: CASSTRTGRSGDTQYF. This sequence joins TRBV4-1 and TRBJ2-3; weak D call: TRBD1 (7 bases). Per the germline V gene, CDR1 is MGHRA and CDR2 is YSYEKL. The CDR3 has 16 residues. Between the trimmed V and J ends, which lost 5 bases and 5 bases, there was a span of 20 bases.

The chain joins TRBV7-9 to TRBJ1-2, with a possible D match to TRBD1 (5 bases). This CDR3 spans 14 amino acids. Germline V gene lookup returns CDR1 SEHNR and CDR2 FQNEAQ (reference sequence). Trimming removed 1 base at V and 5 bases at J, with 11 bases between. CDR3 in DNA: TGTGCCAGCAGCTTAGTCGGGGCCCCTTATGGCTACACCTTC. This sequence encodes CASSLVGAPYGYTF.

This rearrangement joins TRBV19 to TRBJ2-3, with TRBD1 identical over 8 bases. The CDR3 contains 15 residues. Losses at the gene ends were 9 bases for V and 5 bases for J; bases not matched to a gene: 13. The V gene's germline CDR1 is LNHDA and CDR2 SQIVND (reference sequence). CDR3 nucleotide sequence: TGTGCCAGCATGAGGACCAGGGGGCATCAAGATACGCAGTATTTT. Its translation: CASMRTRGHQDTQYF.

This clone occurred a few times. This chain connects TRBV6-6 to TRBJ1-6; a possible D gene is TRBD1 (5 bases). There are 14 residues in the CDR3. The V end lost 6 bases, the J end lost 10 bases, and 16 bases lay between the germline ends. CDR1 is MNHNY, CDR2 SVGAGI, per germline (reference sequence). The CDR3, as DNA: TGTGCCAGCAGCCCAGGGCAGGGTTTATCACCCCTCCACTTT. This encodes CASSPGQGLSPLHF.

As regards this clone: A read error may account for a junction end that differs from germline. The chain has TRBV30 and TRBJ1-1; D remains ambiguous. The germline gives CDR1 GTSNPN, CDR2 SVGIG (reference sequence). The CDR3 runs to 10 residues. The CDR3 here is CAWSEPEARF. CDR3 nucleotides: TGTGCCTGGAGCGAGCCGGAGGCACGCTTT.

The rearrangement joins TRBV19 to TRBJ2-3, with TRBD2 identical over 12 bases. With 5 bases clipped from V and 3 bases from J, the junction kept 3 bases outside the gene matches. Germline assignment: CDR1 LNHDA and CDR2 SQIVND (reference sequence). CDR3 size: 15 residues. DNA for the CDR3: TGTGCCAGTAGTGTACTAGCGGGGGGTACAGATACGCAGTATTTT. It translates to CASSVLAGGTDTQYF. Combining the CDR3 with reference TRBV19 and TRBJ2-3 gives the whole variable domain DGGITQSPKYLFRKEGQNVTLSCEQNLNHDAMYWYRQDPGQGLRLIYYSQIVNDFQKGDIAEGYSVSREKKESFPLTVTSAQKNPTAFYLCASSVLAGGTDTQYFGPGTRLTVL.

This chain joins TRBV6-5 and TRBJ1-6; possibly TRBD1 for D (5 bases). V lost 0 bases and J 9 bases, leaving 15 bases between the germline ends. The CDR3 length is 16 residues. Germline CDR1 and CDR2: MNHEY and SVGAGI. DNA for the CDR3: TGTGCCAGCAGTTACTCGGTAGCGGGGGAAGGTTCACCCCTCCACTTT. Translation: CASSYSVAGEGSPLHF.